The 20 T cell receptor beta chains in this list originate from one sample, sequenced in a study of blood T cells in healthy people across ages. Alongside a J-beta primer mix, a sample-barcoded 5' primer served in a second PCR lasting roughly 7 to 11 cycles. TCRdb passed the 5' RACE reads through MiXCR, listing each CDR3 protein once. The sample holds more than 700,000 distinct CDR3 sequences; around half are singletons and the top ten take approximately 40%. Sequencing used blood. These receptors all stem from a man of 80 years or more in good health.

The sample holds many counts of this clonotype. This chain links TRBV12-3 or TRBV12-4 with TRBJ2-7, with D tentatively TRBD2 (5 bases). Trimming shortened V by 4 bases and J by 0 bases, and 7 bases separated the two germline ends. The CDR3 contains 13 residues. The CDR3 sequence is CASSSGSSYEQYF. CDR3 in DNA: TGTGCCAGCAGTTCGGGGAGCTCCTACGAGCAGTACTTC.

The chain uses TRBV12-3 or TRBV12-4 and TRBJ2-1, with D perhaps TRBD2 (5 bases). Deletions cut 6 bases from V and 9 bases from J, with 15 bases between. The CDR3 runs to 13 residues. The CDR3 sequence is CASSFGVGREQFF. CDR3 nucleotide sequence: TGTGCCAGCAGCTTCGGGGTTGGTCGTGAGCAGTTCTTC.

This chain connects TRBV20-1 to TRBJ2-3, with D unresolved. This CDR3 spans 14 amino acids. V gave up 5 bases and J gave up 2 bases, with 14 bases separating them. The germline gives CDR1 DFQATT, CDR2 SNEGSKA (reference sequence). CDR3 bases: TGCAGTGCTGCGTGGTTGGGTATCACAGATACGCAGTATTTT. It specifies CSAAWLGITDTQYF.

This clonotype was seen at least ten times. The chain recombines TRBV7-2 with TRBJ2-7; D is undetermined. The CDR3 spans 13 residues. Germline-derived CDR1 and CDR2 are SGHTA and FQGNSA. V gave up 3 bases and J gave up 2 bases, with 8 bases separating them. The CDR3 DNA sequence: TGTGCCAGCAGCTTCGTTCTGGCCTACGAGCAGTACTTC. As protein: CASSFVLAYEQYF.

This rearrangement joins TRBV5-6 to TRBJ2-5; tentative D call: TRBD2 (5 bases). This CDR3 contains 15 residues. The germline V gene encodes CDR1 SGHDT and CDR2 YYEEEE. V lost 4 bases and J 2 bases, leaving 15 bases between the germline ends. The CDR3: CASSILGPGQETQYF. CDR3 bases: TGTGCCAGCAGCATCTTGGGCCCGGGGCAAGAGACCCAGTACTTC.

The rearrangement links TRBV9 to TRBJ2-3, with D perhaps TRBD2 (7 bases). The germline V gene has CDR1 SGDLS and CDR2 YYNGEE. V dropped 0 bases and J dropped 7 bases, with 21 bases sitting between them. The CDR3 consists of 17 residues. DNA for the CDR3: TGTGCCAGCAGCGTAGGTGAGAGGGGGACTACTCAAAATACGCAGTATTTT. Translated, it gives CASSVGERGTTQNTQYF.

This clonotype was detected a few times. In nucleotides, the CDR3 is TGTGCCAGCAGCTTTGCCAGACAAGAGACCCAGTACTTC. Translated: CASSFARQETQYF. The chain recombines TRBV7-2 with TRBJ2-5; D unclear. Germline V gene sequence: CDR1 SGHTA, CDR2 FQGNSA. The CDR3 length is 13 residues. V was pared by 3 bases and J by 2 bases, with 7 bases between.

The chain joins TRBV27 to TRBJ2-3, with D unclear. Germline CDR1 and CDR2: MNHEY and SMNVEV (reference sequence). Trimming took off 4 bases at V and 14 bases at J, with 19 bases between the two ends. The length of the CDR3 is 13 residues. This CDR3 is CASSSYPLGYAYF. In DNA form, the CDR3 reads TGTGCCAGCAGTTCCTACCCTCTCGGATACGCGTATTTT.

This clonotype came up a few times. The V and J genes are TRBV6-2 or TRBV6-3 and TRBJ2-4; possible D gene TRBD2, 5 bases. This CDR3 is 14 amino acids long. Germline loops: CDR1 MNHEY, CDR2 SVGEGT. Trimming cost V 8 bases and J 1 base, with 12 bases left between them. The CDR3 DNA reads as TGTGCCAGCTCCACCGGGGAGGCCAAAAACATTCAGTACTTC. This encodes CASSTGEAKNIQYF.

The V gene is TRBV11-2, the J gene TRBJ2-6; TRBD1 is a possible D gene (5 bases). This CDR3 has 15 residues. Trimming removed 5 bases at V and 0 bases at J, with 8 bases between. Looked up from germline, CDR1 is SGHAT and CDR2 is FQNNGV. The CDR3 sequence: CASSQTDSGANVLTF. As DNA, the CDR3 is TGTGCCAGCAGCCAGACAGACTCTGGGGCCAACGTCCTGACTTTC.

The V gene is TRBV5-1, the J gene TRBJ2-5; 8 nucleotides match TRBD1. The ends lost 5 bases at V and 2 bases at J; junction bases unmatched: 5. In germline, CDR1 is SGHRS, CDR2 YFSETQ. The CDR3 length is 14 residues. CDR3 amino acids: CASRDRAGQETQYF. CDR3 DNA: TGCGCCAGCAGGGACAGGGCAGGACAAGAGACCCAGTACTTC.

The genes are TRBV27 and TRBJ2-7, with D unclear. V gave up 11 bases and J gave up 0 bases, with 14 bases separating them. Germline lookup yields CDR1 MNHEY and CDR2 SMNVEV (reference sequence). The CDR3 has 13 residues. The CDR3 loop is CAGVRHLSYEQYF. Written as DNA, the CDR3 is TGTGCCGGGGTCCGACACCTCTCCTACGAGCAGTACTTC.

In its sample, this clonotype was seen once. V gene TRBV5-6 combines with J gene TRBJ2-1; 12 positions match TRBD2. Trimming at V came to 3 bases and at J to 2 bases, leaving 6 bases not matched to a gene. The CDR3 is 17 amino acids. CDR1 and CDR2 (germline): SGHDT, YYEEEE. This CDR3 reads CASSSRTSGVTYNEQFF. The CDR3 DNA sequence: TGTGCCAGCAGCTCCCGGACTAGCGGGGTGACCTACAATGAGCAGTTCTTC.

The genes are TRBV20-1 and TRBJ2-1, with 11 positions matching TRBD2. The J call may not be correct, given that the DNA end is closer to TRBJ2-7. The CDR3 loop spans 13 amino acids. CDR1 and CDR2 from the germline V gene are DFQATT and SNEGSKA (reference sequence). CDR3 sequence reads: CSARTSGLWEQYF. The CDR3, as DNA: TGCAGTGCTCGGACTAGCGGGCTTTGGGAGCAGTACTTC.

This rearrangement joins TRBV7-8 to TRBJ2-3; D might be TRBD2 (5 bases). Germline CDR1 SGHVS, CDR2 FQNEAQ. Trimming took 0 bases from V and 7 from J, leaving 8 bases between them. The CDR3 covers 13 residues. CDR3 sequence (DNA): TGTGCCAGCAGCTTAGCACTAGTTTATACGCAGTATTTT. Translated, it gives CASSLALVYTQYF.

A few counts support this clonotype. The V gene is TRBV6-2 or TRBV6-3, the J gene TRBJ2-7; the D call may be TRBD1 or TRBD2 (7 bases each). The CDR3 loop spans 14 amino acids. V dropped 6 bases and J dropped 4 bases, with 16 bases sitting between them. Germline lookup yields CDR1 MNHEY and CDR2 SVGEGT. DNA for the CDR3: TGTGCCAGCAGACCAACAGGGGAGGGTTACGAGCAGTACTTC. Encoded protein: CASRPTGEGYEQYF.

This chain connects TRBV12-3 or TRBV12-4 to TRBJ1-4, with D maybe TRBD1 (5 bases). This CDR3 comprises 13 residues. Between the trimmed V and J ends, which lost 10 bases and 7 bases, there was a span of 16 bases. This chain's CDR3 is CATSGPSFEKLFF. The CDR3 DNA is TGTGCCACCTCGGGACCGAGCTTTGAAAAACTGTTTTTT.

This clonotype was counted a few times. This chain connects TRBV10-3 to TRBJ1-4; D remains unclear. This CDR3 contains 14 residues. Germline CDR1 is ENHRY and CDR2 is SYGVKD. With 2 bases removed from V and 0 bases from J, the gap between germline ends came to 4 bases. The CDR3 DNA is TGTGCCATCAGTGAGGGGGCAACTAATGAAAAACTGTTTTTT. It encodes CAISEGATNEKLFF.

This clonotype occurred a few times. The V call is TRBV27, the J call TRBJ1-2; 7 nucleotides align to TRBD1. V was pared by 2 bases and J by 4 bases, with 4 bases of the junction left unmatched. Germline V gene lookup returns CDR1 MNHEY and CDR2 SMNVEV (reference sequence). CDR3 length: 14 amino acids. The CDR3 bases are TGTGCCAGCAGTTTAACAGGGGTCGGCTATGGCTACACCTTC. This gives the protein CASSLTGVGYGYTF.

This clonotype has a handful of counts. This chain's CDR3 is CASSLTDSIYNEQFF. The CDR3 region has the DNA TGTGCCAGCAGCCTGACCGACTCGATCTACAATGAGCAGTTCTTC. The chain links TRBV9 to TRBJ2-1; D remains unclear. The germline gives CDR1 SGDLS, CDR2 YYNGEE. This CDR3 is built from 15 residues. The V and J ends lost 4 bases and 3 bases respectively, with 14 bases between them.